This TCR beta chain was captured by sequencing in a study of blood T cell repertoires in COVID-19. In the study overall: Sources were T cells, B-cell-depleted T cells, or PBMCs; the material itself was cDNA or gDNA.

The data were produced by immunoSEQ multiplex PCR, yet TCRdb's version contains in-frame clones alone and is incomplete. The table includes 150,000 to 200,000 clones, around nine tenths detected once. The ends lost 3 bases at V and 4 bases at J; junction bases unmatched: 10. Per the germline V gene, CDR1 is SGDLS and CDR2 is YYNGEE. The CDR3 is made up of 17 amino acids. The origin of this receptor is a young man with active or convalescent COVID-19. The genes are TRBV9 and TRBJ1-2; 12 nucleotides match TRBD1. The material sequenced was peripheral blood. CDR3 in DNA: TGTGCCAGCAGCGATGAGGGGACAGGGGGCGGACTCTATGGCTACACCTTC. Its translation: CASSDEGTGGGLYGYTF.